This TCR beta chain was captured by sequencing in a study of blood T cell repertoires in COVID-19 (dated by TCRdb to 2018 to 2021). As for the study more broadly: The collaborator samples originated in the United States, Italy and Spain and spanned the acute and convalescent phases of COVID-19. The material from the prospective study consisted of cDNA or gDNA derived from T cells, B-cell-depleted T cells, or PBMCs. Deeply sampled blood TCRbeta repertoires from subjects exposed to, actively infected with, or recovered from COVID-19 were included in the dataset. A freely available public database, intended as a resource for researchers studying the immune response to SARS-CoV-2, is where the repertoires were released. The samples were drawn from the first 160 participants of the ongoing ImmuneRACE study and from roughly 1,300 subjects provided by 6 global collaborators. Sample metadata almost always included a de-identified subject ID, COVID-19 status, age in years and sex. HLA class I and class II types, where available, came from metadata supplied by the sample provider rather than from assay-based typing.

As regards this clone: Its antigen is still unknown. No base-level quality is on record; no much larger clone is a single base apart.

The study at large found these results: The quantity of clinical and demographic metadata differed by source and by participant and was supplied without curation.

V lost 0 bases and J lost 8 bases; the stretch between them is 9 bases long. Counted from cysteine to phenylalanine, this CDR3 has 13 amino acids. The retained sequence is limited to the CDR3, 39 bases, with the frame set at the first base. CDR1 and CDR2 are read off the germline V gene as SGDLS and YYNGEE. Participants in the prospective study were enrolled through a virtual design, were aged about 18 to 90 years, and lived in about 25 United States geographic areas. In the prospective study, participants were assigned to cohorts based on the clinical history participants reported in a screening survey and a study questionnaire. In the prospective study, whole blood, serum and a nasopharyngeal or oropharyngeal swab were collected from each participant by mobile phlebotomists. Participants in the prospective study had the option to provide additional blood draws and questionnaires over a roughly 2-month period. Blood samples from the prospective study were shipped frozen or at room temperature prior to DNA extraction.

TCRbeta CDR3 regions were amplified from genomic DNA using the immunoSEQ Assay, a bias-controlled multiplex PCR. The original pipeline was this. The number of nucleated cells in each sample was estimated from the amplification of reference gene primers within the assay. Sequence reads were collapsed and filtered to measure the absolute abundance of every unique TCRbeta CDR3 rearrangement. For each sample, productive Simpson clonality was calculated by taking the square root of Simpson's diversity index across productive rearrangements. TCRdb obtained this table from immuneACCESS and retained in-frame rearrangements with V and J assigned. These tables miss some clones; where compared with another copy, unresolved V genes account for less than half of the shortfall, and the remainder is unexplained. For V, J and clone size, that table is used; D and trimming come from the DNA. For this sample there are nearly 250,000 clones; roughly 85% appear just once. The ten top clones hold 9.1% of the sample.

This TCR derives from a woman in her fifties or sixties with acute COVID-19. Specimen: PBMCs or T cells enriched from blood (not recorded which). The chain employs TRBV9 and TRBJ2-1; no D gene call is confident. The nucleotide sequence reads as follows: TGTGCCAGCAGCGTAGTCCCTAGAGATGAGCAGTTCTTC. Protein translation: CASSVVPRDEQFF.